A single sample is the source of the 6 T cell receptor beta chains below, sequenced in a study of patients and donors after allogeneic stem cell transplantation. One entry per CDR3 protein, called by TCRdb with MiXCR from the RT-PCR reads. This repertoire shows some 960,000 distinct CDR3 sequences, around 17% found once; its top ten account for 5% to 6.5%. The source material was blood, either unsorted or a sorted T cell fraction (not recorded which). Receptor source: a human donor who was either an allogeneic HSCT recipient or a stem cell or donor lymphocyte infusion donor (not recorded which). It is not recorded whose cells these are; they may come from a transplant donor.

Only a few counts were recorded for this clonotype. The genes are TRBV3-1 and TRBJ1-2; possibly TRBD1 for D (5 bases). Trimming removed 1 base from V and 8 bases from J, with 14 bases in between. Germline V gives CDR1 LGHDT, CDR2 YNNKEL (reference sequence). This CDR3 has 14 residues. The CDR3 region has the DNA TGTGCCAGCAGCCAAGGTGAAGGGGAGGGAGGCTACACCTTC. Residues: CASSQGEGEGGYTF.

The chain joins TRBV30 to TRBJ2-1, with 10 bases lining up with TRBD2. The CDR3 runs 15 residues. Germline V gene data show CDR1 as GTSNPN and CDR2 as SVGIG (reference sequence). V gave up 0 bases and J gave up 5 bases; unmatched junction bases: 4. The CDR3 bases are TGTGCCTGGAGTGTAATACTAGCGGGAAACAATGAGCAGTTCTTC. Translating gives CAWSVILAGNNEQFF.

In this sample, this clonotype turned up a few times. This chain joins TRBV4-3 and TRBJ1-3; D possibly corresponds to TRBD1 (6 bases). The CDR3 is made up of 15 amino acids. CDR1 is LGHNA, CDR2 YSLEER, per germline. V was pared by 4 bases and J by 8 bases, with 18 bases between. The CDR3 sequence is CASSLSTGTGYTIYF. The DNA of the CDR3 is TGCGCCAGCAGCCTTTCGACAGGCACGGGATACACCATATATTTT.

This clonotype was seen a few times. The chain is built from TRBV21-1 and TRBJ1-5; the D call TRBD1 from the table was never checked on the DNA. TRBV21-1 has pseudogene status. The CDR3 has 13 residues. This chain's CDR3 is CARTTGINQPQHF. The DNA of the CDR3 is TGTGCCAGAACAACAGGGATCAATCAGCCCCAGCATTTT.

This clonotype was counted at least ten times. The genes are TRBV12-3 or TRBV12-4 and TRBJ2-1; no clear D gene. This CDR3 is built from 14 residues. V lost 3 bases to trimming and J lost 3 bases, with 9 bases between them. The CDR3 DNA sequence: TGTGCCAGCAGTTTGTCGCAGATCTACAATGAGCAGTTCTTC. This sequence encodes CASSLSQIYNEQFF.

The chain is built from TRBV20-1 and TRBJ2-5; D unclear. The CDR3 is made up of 14 amino acids. The germline gives CDR1 DFQATT, CDR2 SNEGSKA (reference sequence). V was pared by 0 bases and J by 5 bases, with 13 bases between. The chain's CDR3 is CSARDEAGLETQYF. The DNA for the CDR3 is TGCAGTGCTAGAGATGAGGCAGGTTTGGAGACCCAGTACTTC.